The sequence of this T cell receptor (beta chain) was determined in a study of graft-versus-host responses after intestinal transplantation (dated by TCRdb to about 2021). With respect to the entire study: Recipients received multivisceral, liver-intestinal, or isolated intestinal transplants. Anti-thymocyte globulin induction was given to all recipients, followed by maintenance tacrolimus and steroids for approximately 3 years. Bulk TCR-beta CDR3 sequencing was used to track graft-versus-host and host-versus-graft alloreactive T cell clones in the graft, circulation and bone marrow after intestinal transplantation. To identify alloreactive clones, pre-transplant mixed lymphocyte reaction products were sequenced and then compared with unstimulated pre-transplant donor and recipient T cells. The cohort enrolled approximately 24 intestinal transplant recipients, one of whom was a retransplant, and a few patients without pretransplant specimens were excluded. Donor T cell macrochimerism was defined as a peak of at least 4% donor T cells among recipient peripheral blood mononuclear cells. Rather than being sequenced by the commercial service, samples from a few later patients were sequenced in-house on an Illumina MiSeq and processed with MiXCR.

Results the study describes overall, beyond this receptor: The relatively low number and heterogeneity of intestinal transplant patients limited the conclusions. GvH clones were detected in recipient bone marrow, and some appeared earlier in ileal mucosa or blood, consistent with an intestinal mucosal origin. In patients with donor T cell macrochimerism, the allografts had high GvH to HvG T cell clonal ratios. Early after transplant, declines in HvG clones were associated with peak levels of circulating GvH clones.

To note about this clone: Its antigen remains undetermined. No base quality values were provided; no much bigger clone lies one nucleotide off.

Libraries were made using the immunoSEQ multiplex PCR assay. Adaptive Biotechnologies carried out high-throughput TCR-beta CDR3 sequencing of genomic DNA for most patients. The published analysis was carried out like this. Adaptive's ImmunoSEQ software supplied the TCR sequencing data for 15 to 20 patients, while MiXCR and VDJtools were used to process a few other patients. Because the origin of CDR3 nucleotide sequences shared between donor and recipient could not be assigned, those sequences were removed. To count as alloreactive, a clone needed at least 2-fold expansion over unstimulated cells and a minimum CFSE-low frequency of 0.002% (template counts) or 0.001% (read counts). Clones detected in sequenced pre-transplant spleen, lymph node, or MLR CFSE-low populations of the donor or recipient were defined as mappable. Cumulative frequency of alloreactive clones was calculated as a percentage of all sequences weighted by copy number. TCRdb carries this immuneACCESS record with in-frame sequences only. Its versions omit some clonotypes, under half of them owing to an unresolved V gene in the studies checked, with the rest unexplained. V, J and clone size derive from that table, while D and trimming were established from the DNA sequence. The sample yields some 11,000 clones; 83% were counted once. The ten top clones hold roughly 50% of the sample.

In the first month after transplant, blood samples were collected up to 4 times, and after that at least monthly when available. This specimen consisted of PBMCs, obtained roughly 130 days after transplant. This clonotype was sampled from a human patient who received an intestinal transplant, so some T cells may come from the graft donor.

Read as DNA, the sequence is TGTGCCAGCAGCCCAGCGGGAGGGCGCACAGATACGCAGTATTTT. This gives the protein CASSPAGGRTDTQYF. The V gene is TRBV13 and the J gene is TRBJ2-3; 10 bases in the junction line up with TRBD2. CDR1 and CDR2 (PRHDT, FYEKMQ) derive from the germline V gene (reference sequence). The CDR3, cysteine through phenylalanine, is 15 amino acids long. Just the 45-base CDR3 DNA is kept, in frame starting at base 1. The germline V and J ends show losses of 5 bases and 1 base respectively, and no gene match explains 3 bases of the junction.